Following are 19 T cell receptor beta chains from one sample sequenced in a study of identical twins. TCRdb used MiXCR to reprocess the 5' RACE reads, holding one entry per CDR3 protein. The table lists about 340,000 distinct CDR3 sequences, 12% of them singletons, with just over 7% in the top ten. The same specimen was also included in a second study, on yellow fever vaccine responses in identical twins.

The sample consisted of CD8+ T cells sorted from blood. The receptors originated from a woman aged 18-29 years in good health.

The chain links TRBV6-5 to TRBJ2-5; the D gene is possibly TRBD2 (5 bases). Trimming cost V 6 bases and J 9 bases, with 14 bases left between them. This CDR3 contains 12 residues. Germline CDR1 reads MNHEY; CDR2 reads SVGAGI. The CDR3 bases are TGTGCCAGCAGGGCCGGCTTGGAGGCCCAGTACTTC. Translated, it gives CASRAGLEAQYF.

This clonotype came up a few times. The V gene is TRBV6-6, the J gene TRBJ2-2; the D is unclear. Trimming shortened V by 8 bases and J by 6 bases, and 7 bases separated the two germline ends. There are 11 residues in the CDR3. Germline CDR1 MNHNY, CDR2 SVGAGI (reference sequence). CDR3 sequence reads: CASYVSGELFF. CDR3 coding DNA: TGTGCCAGCTATGTCTCCGGGGAGCTGTTTTTT.

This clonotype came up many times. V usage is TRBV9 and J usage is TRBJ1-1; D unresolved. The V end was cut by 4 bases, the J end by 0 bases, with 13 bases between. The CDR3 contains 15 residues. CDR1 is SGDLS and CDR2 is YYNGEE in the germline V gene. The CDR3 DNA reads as TGTGCCAGCAGCCCCCGAAGTGGAGTGAACACTGAAGCTTTCTTT. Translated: CASSPRSGVNTEAFF.

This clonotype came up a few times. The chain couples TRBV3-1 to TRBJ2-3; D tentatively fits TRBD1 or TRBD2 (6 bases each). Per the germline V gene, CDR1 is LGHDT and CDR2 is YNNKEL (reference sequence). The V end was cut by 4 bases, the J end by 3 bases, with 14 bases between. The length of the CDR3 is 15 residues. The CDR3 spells CASSLPGGRTDTQYF. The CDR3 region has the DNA TGTGCCAGCAGCCTCCCTGGGGGGCGGACAGATACGCAGTATTTT.

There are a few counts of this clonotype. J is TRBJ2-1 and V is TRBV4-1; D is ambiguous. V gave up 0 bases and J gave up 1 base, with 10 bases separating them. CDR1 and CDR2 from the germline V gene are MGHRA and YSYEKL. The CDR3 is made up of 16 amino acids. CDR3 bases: TGCGCCAGCAGCCAAGACGGAGCAAATTCCTACAATGAGCAGTTCTTC. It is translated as CASSQDGANSYNEQFF.

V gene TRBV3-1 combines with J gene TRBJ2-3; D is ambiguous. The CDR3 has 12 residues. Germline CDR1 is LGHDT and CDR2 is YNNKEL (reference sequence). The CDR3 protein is CASSEITDTQYF. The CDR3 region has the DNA TGTGCAAGTTCAGAAATCACAGATACGCAGTATTTT.

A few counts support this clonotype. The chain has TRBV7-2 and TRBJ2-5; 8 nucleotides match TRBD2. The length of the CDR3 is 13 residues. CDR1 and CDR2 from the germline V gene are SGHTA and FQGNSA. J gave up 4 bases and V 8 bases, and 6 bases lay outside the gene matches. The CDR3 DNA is TGTGCCAGCCAGGGACTAGTGGCAGAGACCCAGTACTTC. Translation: CASQGLVAETQYF.

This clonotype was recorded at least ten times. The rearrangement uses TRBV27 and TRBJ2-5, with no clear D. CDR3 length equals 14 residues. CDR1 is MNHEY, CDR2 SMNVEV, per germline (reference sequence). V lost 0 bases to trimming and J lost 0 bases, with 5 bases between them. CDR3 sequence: CASSLSSDQETQYF. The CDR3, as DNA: TGTGCCAGCAGTTTATCGTCAGACCAAGAGACCCAGTACTTC.

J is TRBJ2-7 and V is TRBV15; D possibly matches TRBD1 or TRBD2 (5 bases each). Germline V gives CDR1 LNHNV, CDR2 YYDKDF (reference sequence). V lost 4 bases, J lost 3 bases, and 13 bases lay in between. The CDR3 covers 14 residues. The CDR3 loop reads CATSKAEGDYEQYF. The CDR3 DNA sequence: TGTGCCACCAGCAAAGCGGAAGGGGACTACGAGCAGTACTTC.

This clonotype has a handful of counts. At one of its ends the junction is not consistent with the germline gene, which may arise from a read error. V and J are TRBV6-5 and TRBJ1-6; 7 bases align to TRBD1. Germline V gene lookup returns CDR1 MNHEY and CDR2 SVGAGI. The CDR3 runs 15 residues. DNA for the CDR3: TGTGCCAGCAATTACGCAGGGACAGCAAATTCACCCCTCCACTTT. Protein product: CASNYAGTANSPLHF.

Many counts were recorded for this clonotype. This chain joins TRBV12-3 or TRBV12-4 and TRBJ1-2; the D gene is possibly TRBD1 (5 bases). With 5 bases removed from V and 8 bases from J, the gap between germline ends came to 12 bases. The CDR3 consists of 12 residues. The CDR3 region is CASSPGTGGYTF. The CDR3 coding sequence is TGTGCCAGCAGTCCCGGGACCGGCGGCTACACCTTC.

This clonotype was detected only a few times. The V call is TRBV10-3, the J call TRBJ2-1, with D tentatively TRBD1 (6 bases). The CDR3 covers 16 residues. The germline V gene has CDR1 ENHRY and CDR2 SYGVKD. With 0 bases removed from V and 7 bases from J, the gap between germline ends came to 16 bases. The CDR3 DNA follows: TGTGCCATCAGTGAGTCGACCCAGGGGATTAGAAATGAGCAGTTCTTC. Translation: CAISESTQGIRNEQFF.

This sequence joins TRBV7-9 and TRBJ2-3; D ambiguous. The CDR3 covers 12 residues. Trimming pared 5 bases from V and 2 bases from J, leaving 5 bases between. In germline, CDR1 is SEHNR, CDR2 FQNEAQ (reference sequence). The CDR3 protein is CASSKHTDTQYF. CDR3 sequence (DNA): TGTGCCAGCAGCAAACACACAGATACGCAGTATTTT.

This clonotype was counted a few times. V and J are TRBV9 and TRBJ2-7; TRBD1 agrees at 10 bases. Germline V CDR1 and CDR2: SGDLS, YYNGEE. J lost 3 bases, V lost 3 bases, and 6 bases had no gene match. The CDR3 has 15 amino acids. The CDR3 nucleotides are TGTGCCAGCAGCGCCCACCGGGACAGGGGCTACGAGCAGTACTTC. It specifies CASSAHRDRGYEQYF.

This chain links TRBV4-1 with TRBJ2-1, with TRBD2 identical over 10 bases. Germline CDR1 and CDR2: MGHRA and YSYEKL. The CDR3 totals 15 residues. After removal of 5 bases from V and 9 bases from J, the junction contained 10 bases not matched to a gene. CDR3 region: CASSGTSERVCEQFF. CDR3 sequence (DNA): TGCGCCAGCAGCGGGACTAGCGAGAGAGTCTGTGAGCAGTTCTTC.

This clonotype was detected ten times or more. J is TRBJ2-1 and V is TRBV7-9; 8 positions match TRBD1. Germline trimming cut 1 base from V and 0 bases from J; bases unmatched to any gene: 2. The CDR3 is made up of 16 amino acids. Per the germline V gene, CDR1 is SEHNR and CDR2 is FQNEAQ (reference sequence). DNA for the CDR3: TGTGCCAGCAGCTTAGGGACAGGGCGCTCCTACAATGAGCAGTTCTTC. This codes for CASSLGTGRSYNEQFF.

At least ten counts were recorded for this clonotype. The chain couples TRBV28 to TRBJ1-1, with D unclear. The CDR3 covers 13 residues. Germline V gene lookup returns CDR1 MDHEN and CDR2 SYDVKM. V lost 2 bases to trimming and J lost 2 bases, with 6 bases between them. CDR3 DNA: TGTGCCAGCAGTTTACTTCCAAACACTGAAGCTTTCTTT. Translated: CASSLLPNTEAFF.

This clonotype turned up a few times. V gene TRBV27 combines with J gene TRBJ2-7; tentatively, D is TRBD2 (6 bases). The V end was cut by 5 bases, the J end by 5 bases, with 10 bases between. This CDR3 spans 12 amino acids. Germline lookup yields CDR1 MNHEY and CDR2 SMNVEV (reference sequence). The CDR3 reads CASSPGGDEQYF. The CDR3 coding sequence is TGTGCCAGCAGTCCTGGAGGGGACGAGCAGTACTTC.

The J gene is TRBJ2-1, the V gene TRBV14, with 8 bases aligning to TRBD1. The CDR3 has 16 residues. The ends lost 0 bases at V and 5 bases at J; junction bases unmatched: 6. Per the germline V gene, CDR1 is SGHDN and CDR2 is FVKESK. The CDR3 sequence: CASSQEWNRGDNEQFF. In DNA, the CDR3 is TGTGCCAGCAGCCAAGAATGGAACAGGGGGGACAATGAGCAGTTCTTC.